These 32 T cell receptor beta chains came from one sample sequenced in a study of T cell repertoires in cytomegalovirus infection. TCRdb called the reads again in MiXCR, with one record for every CDR3 protein. This sample has about 770,000 distinct CDR3 sequences, with roughly 28% found just once. These receptors are not linked to any known antigen. Material: cultured CD8+ T cells from PBMCs, obtained from culture after CMV antigen stimulation. Receptor source: a human donor in good health (CMV status not recorded). Some clones in this sample may be carry-over from other donors' samples.

This clonotype was picked up many times. The J gene is TRBJ1-3, the V gene TRBV7-8; perhaps TRBD1 as D (6 bases). The germline CDR1 and CDR2 sequences are SGHVS and FQNEAQ. Trimming stripped 5 bases from V and 4 bases from J, with 12 bases between. This CDR3 is 14 amino acids long. CDR3 sequence reads: CASSVQGTGNTIYF. The CDR3 nucleotides read TGTGCCAGCAGCGTACAGGGTACGGGAAACACCATATATTTT.

As concerns this clonotype: One base away lies a much larger clone, so this may be a sequencing read error. In DNA, the CDR3 is TGTACCAGTAGTGCCGGGGGGGGGACGTACAATGAGCAGTTCTTC. Translating gives CTSSAGGGTYNEQFF. J is TRBJ2-1 and V is TRBV19; TRBD2 aligns across 8 bases. This CDR3 comprises 15 residues. Looked up from germline, CDR1 is LNHDA and CDR2 is SQIVND (reference sequence).

At least ten counts were recorded for this clonotype. The J gene is TRBJ1-1, the V gene TRBV29-1; D unclear. Germline CDR1 is SQVTM and CDR2 is ANQGSEA. The CDR3 is 16 amino acids. V dropped 0 bases and J dropped 0 bases, with 14 bases sitting between them. CDR3 protein: CSVEDLQQPMNTEAFF. CDR3 nucleotides: TGCAGCGTTGAAGATCTTCAGCAACCAATGAACACTGAAGCTTTCTTT.

This chain joins TRBV5-1 and TRBJ2-2; tentative D call: TRBD1 (6 bases). Trimming pared 0 bases from V and 1 base from J, leaving 10 bases between. This CDR3 spans 16 amino acids. Germline V gives CDR1 SGHRS, CDR2 YFSETQ. The CDR3 loop is CASSLDTGMNTGELFF. As DNA, the CDR3 is TGCGCCAGCAGCTTGGATACAGGGATGAACACCGGGGAGCTGTTTTTT.

The chain recombines TRBV10-2 with TRBJ2-6; TRBD2 is a possible D gene (6 bases). CDR3 size: 15 residues. Germline loops: CDR1 WSHSY, CDR2 SAAADI. Trimming removed 8 bases at V and 2 bases at J, with 13 bases between. CDR3 region: CASSTWRAGANVLTF. Written as DNA, the CDR3 is TGCGCCAGCTCAACATGGAGGGCTGGGGCCAACGTCCTGACTTTC.

This sequence joins TRBV6-6 and TRBJ2-6, with TRBD1 identical over 10 bases. CDR3 length equals 16 residues. V was pared by 7 bases and J by 2 bases, with 5 bases of the junction left unmatched. Germline CDR1 is MNHNY and CDR2 is SVGAGI (reference sequence). CDR3 DNA sequence: TGTGCCAGCAAGGACAGGGGGAAGGCTGGGGCCAACGTCCTGACTTTC. Residues: CASKDRGKAGANVLTF.

The chain couples TRBV7-6 to TRBJ1-1; D may be TRBD1 (6 bases). The germline gives CDR1 SGHVS, CDR2 FNYEAQ. V was shortened by 2 bases and J by 3 bases, with 13 bases between the two germline ends. This CDR3 is built from 15 residues. The CDR3 is CASSLPIEGDTEAFF. CDR3 in DNA: TGTGCCAGCAGCTTACCGATCGAGGGGGACACTGAAGCTTTCTTT.

The CDR3 nucleotides are TGTGCCAGCAGCCAGCCCGACAGGAGACTTCCCAATGAGCAGTTCTTC. Translated: CASSQPDRRLPNEQFF. V and J are TRBV4-2 and TRBJ2-1, with D perhaps matching TRBD1 (6 bases). The CDR3 consists of 16 residues. Trimming took 3 bases from V and 6 from J, leaving 18 bases between them. Germline V gene lookup returns CDR1 LGHNA and CDR2 YNFKEQ.

This clonotype has just a few counts. The chain couples TRBV28 to TRBJ2-7; D may be TRBD2 (5 bases). V was trimmed by 7 bases and J by 4 bases, leaving 17 bases between them. Germline-derived CDR1 and CDR2 are MDHEN and SYDVKM. The CDR3 consists of 14 residues. The CDR3 DNA follows: TGTGCCAGCATAGAGGGAATAGGGCCTTACGAGCAGTACGTC. Translated: CASIEGIGPYEQYV.

This clonotype was recorded a few times. The J gene is TRBJ1-1, the V gene TRBV19; possible D gene TRBD1, 6 bases. CDR1 is LNHDA, CDR2 SQIVND, per germline (reference sequence). Trimming took off 1 base at V and 4 bases at J, with 13 bases between the two ends. This CDR3 has 15 residues. CDR3 bases: TGTGCCAGTAGTATAGGGACAGCCGCACTCACTGAAGCTTTCTTT. Residues: CASSIGTAALTEAFF. Looking up the rest from reference TRBV19 and TRBJ1-1 gives the full variable domain: DGGITQSPKYLFRKEGQNVTLSCEQNLNHDAMYWYRQDPGQGLRLIYYSQIVNDFQKGDIAEGYSVSREKKESFPLTVTSAQKNPTAFYLCASSIGTAALTEAFFGQGTRLTVV.

This chain links TRBV12-3 or TRBV12-4 with TRBJ1-5; D is ambiguous. With 7 bases removed from V and 3 bases from J, the gap between germline ends came to 16 bases. The CDR3 runs 15 residues. The CDR3 reads CASMGSGLNNQPQHF. The DNA of the CDR3 is TGTGCCAGCATGGGTTCCGGTCTGAACAATCAGCCCCAGCATTTT.

In this sample, this clonotype turned up once. The chain employs TRBV7-3 and TRBJ1-2; no reliable D call. V was clipped by 1 base and J by 1 base, with 10 bases between them. The CDR3 is 15 residues long. Germline lookup yields CDR1 SGHTA and CDR2 FQGTGA. DNA of the CDR3: TGTGCCAGCAGCTTAAACCCCCTCAATAACTATGGCTACACCTTC. It codes for CASSLNPLNNYGYTF.

The genes are TRBV4-1 and TRBJ2-3; 8 nucleotides match TRBD1. This CDR3 comprises 15 residues. Per germline, CDR1 MGHRA and CDR2 YSYEKL. V was pared by 0 bases and J by 4 bases, with 3 bases of the junction left unmatched. DNA for the CDR3: TGCGCCAGCAGCCAAGACCAGGGGGCCCCAGATACGCAGTATTTT. This translates into CASSQDQGAPDTQYF.

The chain has TRBV3-1 and TRBJ1-6; D unclear. Germline assignment: CDR1 LGHDT and CDR2 YNNKEL (reference sequence). Deletions cut 0 bases from V and 8 bases from J, with 11 bases between. This CDR3 is built from 15 residues. The CDR3 DNA sequence: TGTGCCAGCAGCCAAGATATGGGAAGGGATTCACCCCTCCACTTT. Protein sequence: CASSQDMGRDSPLHF.

The V and J genes are TRBV20-1 and TRBJ2-7; 9 bases are a match to TRBD2. The CDR3 is 14 amino acids. Germline CDR1 is DFQATT and CDR2 is SNEGSKA (reference sequence). V lost 3 bases and J lost 3; bases outside the gene matches: 6. This CDR3 reads CSASLRGGLYEQYV. CDR3 DNA: TGCAGTGCTAGCCTGCGGGGGGGACTCTACGAGCAGTACGTC.

The V gene is TRBV12-3 or TRBV12-4, the J gene TRBJ1-2; D call uncertain. The CDR3 covers 15 residues. V shed 5 bases and J shed 4 bases, with 17 bases lying between them. CDR3 nucleotide sequence: TGTGCCAGCAGTACCCTAAGGGCAGGCGGCTATGGCTACACCTTC. Amino acids: CASSTLRAGGYGYTF.

V gene TRBV29-1 combines with J gene TRBJ2-5; TRBD2 matches at 7 bases. Germline CDR1 SQVTM, CDR2 ANQGSEA. V gave up 6 bases and J gave up 4 bases; unmatched junction bases: 5. The CDR3 is 12 amino acids. The CDR3 region is CSVTWEGETQYF. DNA for the CDR3: TGCAGCGTGACATGGGAGGGAGAGACCCAGTACTTC.

The V gene is TRBV7-9, the J gene TRBJ1-2, with no clear D. Germline values: CDR1 SEHNR, CDR2 FQNEAQ (reference sequence). V gave up 2 bases and J gave up 7 bases, with 8 bases separating them. The CDR3 is made up of 12 amino acids. CDR3 sequence reads: CASSLQLVGYTF. CDR3 sequence (DNA): TGTGCCAGCAGCTTACAATTGGTTGGCTACACCTTC.

This sequence joins TRBV6-2 or TRBV6-3 and TRBJ2-5; 11 bases line up with TRBD2. The CDR3 spans 15 residues. V lost 5 bases and J lost 5; bases outside the gene matches: 7. Germline loops: CDR1 MNHEY, CDR2 SVGEGT. CDR3 nucleotide sequence: TGTGCCAGCAGTCCTGTAGCGGGGGGGCTGGAGACCCAGTACTTC. Residues: CASSPVAGGLETQYF.

This clonotype was counted only a few times. The chain carries TRBV20-1 and TRBJ2-3; the D call may be TRBD1 or TRBD2 (5 bases each). The germline CDR1 and CDR2 sequences are DFQATT and SNEGSKA (reference sequence). The V gene lost 5 bases and the J gene lost 0 bases, with 15 bases spanning the gap. The CDR3 is made up of 15 amino acids. The CDR3 loop reads CSADRDETSTDTQYF. CDR3 DNA: TGCAGTGCTGACCGGGACGAAACTAGCACAGATACGCAGTATTTT.

The chain has TRBV27 and TRBJ1-1, with no clear D. CDR3 length equals 14 residues. Between the trimmed V and J ends, which lost 3 bases and 2 bases, there was a span of 10 bases. The germline gives CDR1 MNHEY, CDR2 SMNVEV (reference sequence). The CDR3 nucleotides are TGTGCCAGCAGTTTTTCCAGCTCAAACACTGAAGCTTTCTTT. This translates into CASSFSSSNTEAFF.

J is TRBJ2-7 and V is TRBV28, with 8 bases that match TRBD1. V trimming: 5 bases; J trimming: 5 bases; junction bases outside the gene matches: 11. This CDR3 has 15 amino acids. Looked up from germline, CDR1 is MDHEN and CDR2 is SYDVKM. CDR3 in DNA: TGTGCCAGCAGTAACCGGGACAGGAGGCCCCACGAGCAGTACGTC. Amino acids: CASSNRDRRPHEQYV.

This clonotype showed up just a few times. The chain carries TRBV12-3 or TRBV12-4 and TRBJ2-3, with no clear D. V shed 3 bases and J shed 2 bases, with 12 bases lying between them. The CDR3 length is 15 residues. CDR3 residues: CASSFSSRPTDTQYF. CDR3 DNA sequence: TGTGCCAGCAGTTTTTCAAGCAGGCCCACAGATACGCAGTATTTT.

This clonotype was picked up many times. The gene calls are TRBV7-2 and TRBJ2-1, with D perhaps matching TRBD2 (6 bases). This CDR3 has 18 amino acids. Per the germline V gene, CDR1 is SGHTA and CDR2 is FQGNSA. V lost 4 bases, J lost 5 bases, and 24 bases lay in between. The CDR3 reads CASSSPPTPRDLDNEQFF. The DNA for the CDR3 is TGTGCCAGCAGCTCTCCCCCAACACCGCGGGACTTGGACAATGAGCAGTTCTTC.

This chain connects TRBV7-9 to TRBJ2-7; tentative D call: TRBD1 (5 bases). In germline, CDR1 is SEHNR, CDR2 FQNEAQ (reference sequence). The V gene lost 1 base and the J gene lost 6 bases, with 13 bases spanning the gap. The CDR3 spans 14 residues. The CDR3 DNA follows: TGTGCCAGCAGCTTAGATAGGGGCGGTAGCGAGCAGTACGTC. Translating gives CASSLDRGGSEQYV.

This clonotype was seen a few times. The chain links TRBV10-2 to TRBJ1-1; possibly TRBD1 for D (5 bases). Looked up from germline, CDR1 is WSHSY and CDR2 is SAAADI. The V end was cut by 2 bases, the J end by 8 bases, with 21 bases between. The CDR3 has 16 amino acids. CDR3 sequence reads: CASSEPRRDARAEAFF. CDR3 nucleotides: TGCGCCAGCAGTGAGCCCCGCCGGGACGCGCGGGCCGAAGCTTTCTTT.

This clonotype was recorded once. The chain employs TRBV20-1 and TRBJ2-7; weak D call: TRBD1 (5 bases). Germline V gives CDR1 DFQATT, CDR2 SNEGSKA (reference sequence). This CDR3 contains 15 residues. V was pared by 1 base and J by 0 bases, with 13 bases between. The CDR3, as DNA: TGCAGTGCTAGAGGCTTGACAGATTCCTCCTACGAGCAGTACTTC. Its translation is CSARGLTDSSYEQYF.

There are many counts of this clonotype. The chain is built from TRBV6-5 and TRBJ2-3; the D gene is possibly TRBD1 (6 bases). Germline loops: CDR1 MNHEY, CDR2 SVGAGI. Trimming pared 0 bases from V and 2 bases from J, leaving 12 bases between. The CDR3 is made up of 16 amino acids. Here the CDR3 DNA reads TGTGCCAGCAGTTACTCGGGGGACACTGACACAGATACGCAGTATTTT. Amino acid sequence: CASSYSGDTDTDTQYF.

The chain employs TRBV4-1 and TRBJ1-1, with 7 bases that match TRBD1. CDR3 length equals 14 residues. Germline-derived CDR1 and CDR2 are MGHRA and YSYEKL. V lost 2 bases and J lost 5; bases outside the gene matches: 5. CDR3 residues: CASSQPRGMTEAFF. Here the CDR3 DNA reads TGCGCCAGCAGCCAACCCAGGGGGATGACTGAAGCTTTCTTT.

A few counts support this clonotype. V gene TRBV7-9 combines with J gene TRBJ2-7; a possible D gene is TRBD2 (5 bases). CDR1 is SEHNR and CDR2 is FQNEAQ in the germline V gene (reference sequence). The CDR3 has 17 amino acids. With 3 bases removed from V and 0 bases from J, the gap between germline ends came to 18 bases. The CDR3 DNA reads TGTGCCAGCAGCTTTCTACCACCCCGGGGAAGCTCCTACGAGCAGTACTTC. This encodes CASSFLPPRGSSYEQYF.

Many counts were recorded for this clonotype. The gene calls are TRBV7-9 and TRBJ2-3; maybe TRBD2 (5 bases). V lost 5 bases to trimming and J lost 2 bases, with 20 bases between them. The CDR3 sequence is 17 residues long. The germline V gene has CDR1 SEHNR and CDR2 FQNEAQ (reference sequence). CDR3 sequence reads: CASSPPDGGANTDTQYF. The DNA for the CDR3 is TGTGCCAGCAGCCCCCCGGACGGAGGCGCTAACACAGATACGCAGTATTTT.

This rearrangement joins TRBV11-2 to TRBJ2-3; D not certain. Germline values: CDR1 SGHAT, CDR2 FQNNGV. This CDR3 has 15 amino acids. The V end was cut by 3 bases, the J end by 4 bases, with 14 bases between. CDR3 DNA: TGTGCCAGCAGCTTGCTTTACGGTAGTCCAGATACGCAGTATTTT. Residues: CASSLLYGSPDTQYF.